This TCR beta chain was sequenced during a study of blood T cell repertoires in COVID-19. Study-wide context: Samples of COVID-19 (acute and convalescent) were obtained from the United States, Italy and Spain. The cDNA or gDNA used as material had been derived from T cells, B-cell-depleted T cells, or PBMCs.

Original processing notes: Amplified reference gene primers provided the basis for estimating nucleated cell counts. Measured with immunoSEQ multiplex PCR; TCRdb has only the in-frame clones, and not every one. The V and J calls and clone size come from that table; D and trimming were worked out from the DNA. The table shows 250,000 to 350,000 clones, with more than 75% occurring only once. CDR3 size: 19 residues. After removal of 0 bases from V and 3 bases from J, the junction contained 11 bases not matched to a gene. Germline V gives CDR1 SGHRS, CDR2 YFSETQ. The sequencing sample was made of peripheral blood. V is TRBV5-1 and J is TRBJ2-1; 11 nucleotides line up with TRBD1. This TCR came from a woman between 50 and 59 years old with active or convalescent COVID-19. The CDR3 DNA is TGCGCCAGCAGCTTGGGATTGGACAGGGGGCGGACTTTCTACAATGAGCAGTTCTTC. The encoded protein is CASSLGLDRGRTFYNEQFF.